These 6 T cell receptor beta chains share one sample of origin, sequenced in a study of OX40 agonist ivuxolimab in advanced cancers. Repertoires were generated with immunoSEQ multiplex PCR, while TCRdb's copy carries only in-frame clones and drops some. The sample lists about 100,000 clones, approximately 84% occurring once. The sample was CD4+ or CD8+ T cells sorted from blood, taken in a trial of the OX40 agonist ivuxolimab. These receptors all come from an adult with an advanced solid tumor such as melanoma, head and neck, liver or kidney cancer.

This chain joins TRBV2 and TRBJ1-5; 10 bases fit TRBD1. The CDR3 runs to 15 residues. Germline assignment: CDR1 SNHLY and CDR2 FYNNEI. Trimming at V came to 6 bases and at J to 4 bases, leaving 6 bases not matched to a gene. The CDR3 DNA is TGTGCCAGCAGACCTGGACAGGGGGGAAATCAGCCCCAGCATTTT. Its protein product is CASRPGQGGNQPQHF. Full variable domain (outside the CDR3, taken from reference TRBV2 and TRBJ1-5): EPEVTQTPSHQVTQMGQEVILRCVPISNHLYFYWYRQILGQKVEFLVSFYNNEISEKSEIFDDQFSVERPDGSNFTLKIRSTKLEDSAMYFCASRPGQGGNQPQHFGDGTRLSIL.

This clone has just one count. The CDR3 DNA reads TGCGCCAGCAGCTTGGCCGCCGGGGAAGGGTACGAAAAACTGTTTTTT. It codes for CASSLAAGEGYEKLFF. The gene calls are TRBV5-1 and TRBJ1-4; D gene ambiguous. V lost 0 bases to trimming and J lost 8 bases, with 17 bases between them. From germline, CDR1 is SGHRS and CDR2 YFSETQ. The CDR3 is 16 amino acids.

This clone has a handful of counts. The V and J genes are TRBV2 and TRBJ1-5; D uncertain. The CDR3 length is 13 residues. Trimming shortened V by 6 bases and J by 0 bases, and 6 bases separated the two germline ends. Germline CDR1 is SNHLY and CDR2 is FYNNEI. The CDR3 here is CASRAYSNQPQHF. The DNA of the CDR3 is TGTGCCAGCAGAGCTTATAGCAATCAGCCCCAGCATTTT.

This chain connects TRBV4-1 to TRBJ2-2; 11 bases are a match to TRBD2. With 3 bases clipped from V and 5 bases from J, the junction kept 8 bases outside the gene matches. Germline V gene sequence: CDR1 MGHRA, CDR2 YSYEKL. This CDR3 has 17 residues. The DNA for the CDR3 is TGCGCCAGCAGCCAGATAATAGCGGGAGGGCGAACCGGGGAGCTGTTTTTT. It is translated as CASSQIIAGGRTGELFF.

This chain joins TRBV12-5 and TRBJ2-1; 11 bases are shared with TRBD2. The CDR3 consists of 14 residues. Germline CDR1 reads LGHNT; CDR2 reads FRNRAP. V lost 5 bases to trimming and J lost 4 bases; unmatched junction nucleotides: 1. Here the CDR3 reads CASGGLAGYNEQFF. Written as DNA, the CDR3 is TGTGCTAGTGGTGGACTAGCGGGTTACAATGAGCAGTTCTTC.

V usage is TRBV2 and J usage is TRBJ1-2; D uncertain. The CDR3 sequence is 13 residues long. V was clipped by 2 bases and J by 4 bases, with 8 bases between them. From germline, CDR1 is SNHLY and CDR2 FYNNEI. Written as DNA, the CDR3 is TGTGCCAGCAGTGAAATGGCGGCCTATGGCTACACCTTC. It yields the protein CASSEMAAYGYTF.